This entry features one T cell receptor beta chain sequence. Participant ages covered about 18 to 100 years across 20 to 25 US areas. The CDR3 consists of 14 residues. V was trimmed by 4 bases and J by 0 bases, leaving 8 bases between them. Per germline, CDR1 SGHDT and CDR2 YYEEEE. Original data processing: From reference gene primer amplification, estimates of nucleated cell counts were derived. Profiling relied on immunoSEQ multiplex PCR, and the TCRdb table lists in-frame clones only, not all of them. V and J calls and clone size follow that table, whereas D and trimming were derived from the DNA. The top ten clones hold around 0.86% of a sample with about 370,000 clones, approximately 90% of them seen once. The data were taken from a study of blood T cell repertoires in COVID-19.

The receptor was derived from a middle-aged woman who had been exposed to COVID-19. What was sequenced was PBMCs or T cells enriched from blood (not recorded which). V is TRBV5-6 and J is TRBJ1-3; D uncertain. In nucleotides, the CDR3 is TGTGCCAGCAGCCTCGCGGGCTCTGGAAACACCATATATTTT. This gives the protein CASSLAGSGNTIYF.